This passage covers 21 T cell receptor beta chains from one sample sequenced in a study of T cells in localized non-small cell lung cancer. Some clones are missing from TCRdb's copy, which holds only in-frame ones; the method was immunoSEQ multiplex PCR. The sample shows almost 2,500 clones, about 28% of them seen only once. This specimen was lung tumor tissue, taken before any cancer treatment. The receptors derive from a male donor aged 60 or over with stage II squamous cell lung carcinoma.

This chain joins TRBV19 and TRBJ1-1; possibly TRBD1 for D (5 bases). CDR3 length: 13 residues. Germline V gives CDR1 LNHDA, CDR2 SQIVND (reference sequence). The ends were cut back, 7 bases at V and 14 bases at J, with 23 bases in the middle. The CDR3 here is CASTSGTAVGRFF. The DNA of the CDR3 is TGTGCCAGTACCTCGGGGACGGCGGTTGGAAGGTTCTTT. Filled out from reference TRBV19 and TRBJ1-1, the complete variable domain reads DGGITQSPKYLFRKEGQNVTLSCEQNLNHDAMYWYRQDPGQGLRLIYYSQIVNDFQKGDIAEGYSVSREKKESFPLTVTSAQKNPTAFYLCASTSGTAVGRFFGQGTRLTVV.

By share, this clone counts as large (0.1 to 1%). The V and J genes are TRBV18 and TRBJ2-2; D is possibly TRBD2 (5 bases). V was shortened by 2 bases and J by 5 bases, with 12 bases between the two germline ends. The CDR3 sequence is 15 residues long. Germline V gene lookup returns CDR1 KGHSH and CDR2 LQKENI. CDR3 coding DNA: TGTGCCAGCTCACCATCAACTAGATCGACCGGGGAGCTGTTTTTT. Residues: CASSPSTRSTGELFF.

The genes are TRBV13 and TRBJ2-2; D possibly uses TRBD1 or TRBD2 (5 bases each). Germline CDR1 PRHDT, CDR2 FYEKMQ (reference sequence). The CDR3 loop spans 15 amino acids. The V gene lost 0 bases and the J gene lost 4 bases, with 9 bases spanning the gap. The CDR3 DNA sequence: TGTGCCAGCAGCTTAGGCCGGGACCTCACCGGGGAGCTGTTTTTT. Amino acid sequence: CASSLGRDLTGELFF.

The sample holds a few counts of this clone. Within the sample, other DNA sequences also encode this same CDR3. The rearrangement links TRBV18 to TRBJ2-1, with D hard to call. V was pared by 3 bases and J by 2 bases, with 8 bases between. The CDR3 covers 14 residues. CDR1 and CDR2 from the germline V gene are KGHSH and LQKENI. CDR3 amino acids: CASSPLGPYNEQFF. The CDR3 DNA reads TGTGCCAGCTCACCTCTAGGACCCTACAATGAGCAGTTCTTC.

The table lists this clone with a count of one. This chain uses TRBV6-8 with TRBJ1-1, with D possibly being TRBD1 (5 bases). The CDR3 is made up of 12 amino acids. Trimming shortened V by 8 bases and J by 8 bases, and 15 bases separated the two germline ends. Per germline, CDR1 MNHGY and CDR2 SAAAGT. The CDR3 DNA is TGTGCCAGCTCACTCCGGGGCCTCGAAGCTTTCTTT. Protein: CASSLRGLEAFF.

The chain employs TRBV23-1 and TRBJ2-7; no firm D call. TRBV23-1 is placed among ORFs of uncertain function. Trimming removed 6 bases at V and 1 base at J, with 10 bases between. The CDR3 covers 13 residues. CDR3 DNA: TGCGCCAGCAGCTTAGGCAGGTCCTACGAGCAGTACTTC. This sequence encodes CASSLGRSYEQYF.

In its sample, this clone was seen a few times. J is TRBJ2-7 and V is TRBV6-8, with D uncertain. The CDR3 sequence is 15 residues long. V gave up 7 bases and J gave up 0 bases, with 16 bases separating them. Germline V gene data show CDR1 as MNHGY and CDR2 as SAAAGT. In DNA, the CDR3 is TGTGCCAGCACCGAAAGGGCAGGAAACTCCTACGAGCAGTACTTC. Its protein product is CASTERAGNSYEQYF.

V gene TRBV19 combines with J gene TRBJ2-1; 8 positions match TRBD2. Losses at the gene ends were 1 base for V and 9 bases for J; bases not matched to a gene: 11. This CDR3 has 16 amino acids. CDR1 LNHDA and CDR2 SQIVND come from the germline V gene (reference sequence). The CDR3 DNA is TGTGCCAGTAGTATAGTTCGGACTAGCTGGCACGCTGAGCAGTTCTTC. This encodes CASSIVRTSWHAEQFF.

The rearrangement links TRBV6-8 to TRBJ2-3; 8 bases map to TRBD2. V shed 4 bases, J shed 4 bases, and the junction held 10 bases outside the gene matches. The CDR3 is made up of 16 amino acids. Germline V gene sequence: CDR1 MNHGY, CDR2 SAAAGT. CDR3 protein: CASSSLSGSGADTQYF. CDR3 DNA: TGTGCCAGCAGTTCGTTGAGCGGGAGTGGGGCAGATACGCAGTATTTT.

The V call is TRBV18, the J call TRBJ2-7; D is ambiguous. Trimming removed 3 bases at V and 3 bases at J, with 9 bases between. The germline V gene has CDR1 KGHSH and CDR2 LQKENI. The length of the CDR3 is 13 residues. CDR3 residues: CASSPTSGYEQYF. The CDR3 nucleotides read TGTGCCAGCTCACCTACGTCAGGCTACGAGCAGTACTTC.

In this sample, this clone is medium-sized. J is TRBJ2-2 and V is TRBV11-3; 9 bases agree with TRBD1. The trim removed 4 bases at V and 5 bases at J, leaving 20 bases unmatched. The germline V gene encodes CDR1 SGHNT and CDR2 YENEEA. There are 20 residues in the CDR3. Here the CDR3 DNA reads TGTGCCAGCAGCTCCCCGAAGGGGGACAGGGCATATTTCGGAACCGGGGAGCTGTTTTTT. It specifies CASSSPKGDRAYFGTGELFF. The variable domain in full, completed from reference TRBV11-3 and TRBJ2-2, reads EAGVVQSPRYKIIEKKQPVAFWCNPISGHNTLYWYLQNLGQGPELLIRYENEEAVDDSQLPKDRFSAERLKGVDSTLKIQPAELGDSAVYLCASSSPKGDRAYFGTGELFFGEGSRLTVL.

By its share, this clone is medium-sized. The chain employs TRBV6-8 and TRBJ1-1; D remains unclear. The V gene's germline CDR1 is MNHGY and CDR2 SAAAGT. Trimming took off 0 bases at V and 5 bases at J, with 10 bases between the two ends. This CDR3 comprises 14 residues. CDR3 in amino acids: CASSYSHGRTEAFF. The DNA for the CDR3 is TGTGCCAGCAGTTACTCCCACGGGAGGACTGAAGCTTTCTTT.

Concerning this clone: At one end the junction does not follow the germline gene, possibly because of a read error. The gene calls are TRBV28 and TRBJ1-3; 10 nucleotides align to TRBD1. This CDR3 is 17 amino acids long. The germline V gene has CDR1 MDHEN and CDR2 SYDVKM. The CDR3 region is CASTLWAGTGVGNTIYF. The CDR3 DNA follows: TGTGCCAGCACTTTATGGGCCGGGACAGGGGTTGGAAACACCATATATTTT. Full variable domain (outside the CDR3, taken from reference TRBV28 and TRBJ1-3): DVKVTQSSRYLVKRTGEKVFLECVQDMDHENMFWYRQDPGLGLRLIYFSYDVKMKEKGDIPEGYSVSREKKERFSLILESASTNQTSMYLCASTLWAGTGVGNTIYFGEGSWLTVV.

In DNA form, the CDR3 reads TGTGCCAGCAGCTTGAGGGGGTTGGACACTGAAGCTTTCTTT. Encoded protein: CASSLRGLDTEAFF. The rearrangement joins TRBV11-3 to TRBJ1-1, with D possibly matching TRBD1 (6 bases). Per the germline V gene, CDR1 is SGHNT and CDR2 is YENEEA. The length of the CDR3 is 14 residues. The V and J ends lost 3 bases and 3 bases respectively, with 11 bases between them.

The chain couples TRBV25-1 to TRBJ1-5; no clear D. Trimming took 3 bases from V and 6 from J, leaving 9 bases between them. This CDR3 is built from 13 residues. Germline CDR1 is MGHDK and CDR2 is SYGVNS. DNA of the CDR3: TGTGCCAGCAGTGACCCCCGGGGTCAGCCCCAGCATTTT. Its translation: CASSDPRGQPQHF.

There are a few counts of this clone. V gene TRBV28 combines with J gene TRBJ1-1; D is unresolved. This CDR3 is built from 13 residues. The V end lost 2 bases, the J end lost 7 bases, and 11 bases lay between the germline ends. Per the germline V gene, CDR1 is MDHEN and CDR2 is SYDVKM. For the CDR3, the DNA is TGTGCCAGCAGTTTAAGTACGGCGGGTGAAGCTTTCTTT. Amino acids: CASSLSTAGEAFF.

The chain combines TRBV18 with TRBJ1-5, with 7 bases identical to TRBD1. V lost 3 bases, J lost 0 bases, and 2 bases stayed unmatched. This CDR3 is built from 15 residues. CDR1 KGHSH and CDR2 LQKENI come from the germline V gene. The CDR3 DNA is TGTGCCAGCTCACCCCCAGGGGGTAGCAATCAGCCCCAGCATTTT. Protein: CASSPPGGSNQPQHF.

This chain joins TRBV14 and TRBJ2-7; D is unclear. CDR3 size: 12 residues. The V gene lost 0 bases and the J gene lost 3 bases, with 3 bases spanning the gap. CDR1 is SGHDN, CDR2 FVKESK, per germline. The DNA for the CDR3 is TGTGCCAGCAGCCAAGAGATCTACGAGCAGTACTTC. It translates to CASSQEIYEQYF.

Notes on this clone: At one end the junction does not follow the germline gene, possibly because of a read error. CDR3 DNA sequence: TGTGCCATCAGTGCCCCCCAGGCAAGAAGCTCCTACGAGCAGTACTTC. This sequence encodes CAISAPQARSSYEQYF. This chain joins TRBV6-8 and TRBJ2-7, with D unclear. The CDR3 sequence is 16 residues long. CDR1 is MNHGY, CDR2 SAAAGT, per germline.

The gene calls are TRBV6-8 and TRBJ1-2, with unresolved D. The CDR3 is 12 residues long. V lost 7 bases and J lost 8, with 14 bases in between. Germline V gives CDR1 MNHGY, CDR2 SAAAGT. The CDR3 protein is CASTSDLRGYTF. The CDR3, as DNA: TGTGCCAGCACTTCGGACCTCAGGGGCTACACCTTC.

This chain uses TRBV28 with TRBJ2-5; D unclear. The CDR3 length is 15 residues. CDR1 is MDHEN, CDR2 SYDVKM, per germline. Deletions cut 3 bases from V and 6 bases from J, with 17 bases between. CDR3 amino acids: CASSFAGYLEKTQYF. CDR3 coding DNA: TGTGCCAGCAGTTTCGCCGGTTATCTGGAAAAGACCCAGTACTTC.